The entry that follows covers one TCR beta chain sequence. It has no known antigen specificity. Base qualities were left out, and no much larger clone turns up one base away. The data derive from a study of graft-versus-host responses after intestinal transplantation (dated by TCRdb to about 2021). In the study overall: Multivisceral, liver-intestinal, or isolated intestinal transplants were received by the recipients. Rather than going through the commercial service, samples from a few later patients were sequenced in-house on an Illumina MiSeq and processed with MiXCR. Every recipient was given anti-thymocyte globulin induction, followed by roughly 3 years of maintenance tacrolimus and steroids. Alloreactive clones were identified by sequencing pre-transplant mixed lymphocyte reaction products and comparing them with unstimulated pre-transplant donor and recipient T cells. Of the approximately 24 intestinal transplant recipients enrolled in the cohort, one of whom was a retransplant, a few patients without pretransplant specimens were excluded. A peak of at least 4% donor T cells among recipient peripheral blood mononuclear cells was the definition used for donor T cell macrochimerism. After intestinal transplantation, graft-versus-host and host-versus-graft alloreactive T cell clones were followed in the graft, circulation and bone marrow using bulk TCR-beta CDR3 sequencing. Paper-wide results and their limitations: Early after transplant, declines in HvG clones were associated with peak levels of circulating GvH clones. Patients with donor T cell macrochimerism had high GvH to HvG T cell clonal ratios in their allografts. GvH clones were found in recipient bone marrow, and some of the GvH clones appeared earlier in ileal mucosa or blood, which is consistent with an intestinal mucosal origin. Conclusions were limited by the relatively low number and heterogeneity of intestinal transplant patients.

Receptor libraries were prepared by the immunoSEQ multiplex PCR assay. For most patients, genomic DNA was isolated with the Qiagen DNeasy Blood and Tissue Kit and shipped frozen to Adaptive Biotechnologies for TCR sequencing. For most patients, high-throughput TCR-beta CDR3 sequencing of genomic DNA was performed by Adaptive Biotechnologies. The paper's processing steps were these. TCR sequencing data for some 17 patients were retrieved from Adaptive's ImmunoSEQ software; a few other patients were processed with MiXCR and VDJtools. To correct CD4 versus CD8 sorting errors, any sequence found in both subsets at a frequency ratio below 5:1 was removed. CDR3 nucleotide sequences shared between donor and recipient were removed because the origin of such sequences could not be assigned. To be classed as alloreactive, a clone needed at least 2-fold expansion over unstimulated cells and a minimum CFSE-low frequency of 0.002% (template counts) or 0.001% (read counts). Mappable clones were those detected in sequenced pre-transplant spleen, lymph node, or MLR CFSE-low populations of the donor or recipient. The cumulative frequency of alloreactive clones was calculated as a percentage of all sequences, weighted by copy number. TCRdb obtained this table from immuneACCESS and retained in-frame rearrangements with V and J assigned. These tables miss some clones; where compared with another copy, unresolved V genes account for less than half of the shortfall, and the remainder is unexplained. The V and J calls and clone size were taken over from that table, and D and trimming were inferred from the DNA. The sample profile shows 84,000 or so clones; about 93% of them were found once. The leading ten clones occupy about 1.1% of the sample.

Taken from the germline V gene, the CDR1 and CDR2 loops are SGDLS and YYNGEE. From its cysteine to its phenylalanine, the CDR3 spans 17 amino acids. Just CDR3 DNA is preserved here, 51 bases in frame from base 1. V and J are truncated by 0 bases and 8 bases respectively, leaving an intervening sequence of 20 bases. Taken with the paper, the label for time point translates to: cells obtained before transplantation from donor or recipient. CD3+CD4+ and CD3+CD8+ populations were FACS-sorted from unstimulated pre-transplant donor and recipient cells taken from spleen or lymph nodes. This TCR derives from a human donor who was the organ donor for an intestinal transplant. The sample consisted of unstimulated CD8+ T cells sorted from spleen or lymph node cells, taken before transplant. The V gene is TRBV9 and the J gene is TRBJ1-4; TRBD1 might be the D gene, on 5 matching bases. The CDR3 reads CASSVVPPGDSREKLFF. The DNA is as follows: TGTGCCAGCAGCGTAGTTCCTCCAGGCGACAGTCGGGAAAAACTGTTTTTT.